These 24 T cell receptor beta chains share one sample of origin, sequenced in a study of blood T cell repertoires in COVID-19. The protocol was immunoSEQ multiplex PCR, while the TCRdb copy is restricted to in-frame clones and leaves out a portion. The sample consists of a few hundred thousand clones, roughly 85% of them appearing once. The sequenced sample consisted of peripheral blood. These TCRs come from a woman aged 25 to 39 with active or convalescent COVID-19.

The CDR3 sequence is CASSSGGAGEQYF. Written as DNA, the CDR3 is TGTGCCAGTAGTAGCGGGGGGGCCGGCGAGCAGTACTTC. This rearrangement joins TRBV19 to TRBJ2-7; the match to TRBD2 covers 9 bases. V lost 4 bases, J lost 6 bases, and 4 bases stayed unmatched. The CDR3 sequence is 13 residues long. The germline CDR1 and CDR2 sequences are LNHDA and SQIVND (reference sequence).

This chain links TRBV28 with TRBJ1-1, with TRBD1 as a possible D gene (6 bases). CDR1 is MDHEN, CDR2 SYDVKM, per germline. V was clipped by 8 bases and J by 4 bases, with 17 bases between them. The CDR3 loop spans 14 amino acids. CDR3 in amino acids: CASGGGWGLTEAFF. The CDR3 region has the DNA TGTGCCAGCGGGGGAGGGTGGGGGCTCACTGAAGCTTTCTTT.

Worth noting for this clone: At one of its ends the junction is not consistent with the germline gene, which may arise from a read error. This chain links TRBV6-1 with TRBJ1-5; TRBD1 agrees at 11 bases. CDR3 length: 16 residues. CDR1 and CDR2 from the germline V gene are MNHNS and SASEGT. CDR3 in DNA: TGTGCCAGCAGAGAAGGGACAGGGGGTTGGAATCAGCCCCAGCATTTT. The encoded protein is CASREGTGGWNQPQHF.

The gene calls are TRBV9 and TRBJ2-1; 13 bases line up with TRBD2. The V gene end was trimmed by 0 bases and the J gene end by 9 bases; junction bases not matched to a gene: 6. The CDR3 spans 16 residues. The germline V gene encodes CDR1 SGDLS and CDR2 YYNGEE. In nucleotides, the CDR3 is TGTGCCAGCAGCGTAGAGACTAGCGGGGGGTCGGGTGAGCAGTTCTTC. It specifies CASSVETSGGSGEQFF.

The rearrangement links TRBV27 to TRBJ1-1; D may be TRBD1 (6 bases). The CDR3 sequence is 13 residues long. Trimming took 2 bases from V and 4 from J, leaving 8 bases between them. Germline V lookup: CDR1 MNHEY, CDR2 SMNVEV (reference sequence). This CDR3 is CASSLDRFTEAFF. The CDR3 DNA is TGTGCCAGCAGTTTAGACAGGTTCACTGAAGCTTTCTTT.

This chain links TRBV5-1 with TRBJ2-3; 12 positions agree with TRBD2. This CDR3 spans 17 amino acids. The germline CDR1 and CDR2 sequences are SGHRS and YFSETQ. V was clipped by 4 bases and J by 2 bases; unmatched bases: 8. CDR3 sequence (DNA): TGCGCCAGCAGCACCCGACTAGCGGGGGTTCTCACAGATACGCAGTATTTT. Translation: CASSTRLAGVLTDTQYF.

This clone has more than one count but fewer than ten. This chain links TRBV10-3 with TRBJ2-3; TRBD2 might be the D (7 bases). Germline V lookup: CDR1 ENHRY, CDR2 SYGVKD. The CDR3 is made up of 14 amino acids. With 7 bases removed from V and 8 bases from J, the gap between germline ends came to 19 bases. This chain's CDR3 is CAIKGGEVIGTQYF. CDR3 in DNA: TGTGCCATCAAGGGGGGGGAAGTAATCGGTACGCAGTATTTT.

This sequence joins TRBV21-1 and TRBJ2-6; TRBD2 reflects the table's D call only, with no check against the DNA. TRBV21-1 corresponds to a pseudogene. The CDR3 has 17 amino acids. The CDR3 protein is CASEPGLGGSGANVLTF. In nucleotides, the CDR3 is TGTGCCAGTGAGCCGGGACTAGGGGGATCTGGGGCCAACGTCCTGACTTTC.

CDR3 amino acids: CAWSTRGDIAFTEAFF. In DNA form, the CDR3 reads TGTGCCTGGAGTACCAGGGGGGACATCGCGTTCACTGAAGCTTTCTTT. The genes are TRBV30 and TRBJ1-1; 7 nucleotides agree with TRBD1. Germline CDR1 and CDR2: GTSNPN and SVGIG (reference sequence). The CDR3 sequence is 16 residues long. V shed 2 bases and J 4 bases; nucleotides not matched to a gene: 13.

The chain joins TRBV20-1 to TRBJ2-5; no definite D call. This CDR3 spans 8 amino acids. From germline, CDR1 is DFQATT and CDR2 SNEGSKA (reference sequence). V lost 5 bases and J lost 9, with 4 bases in between. DNA for the CDR3: TGCAGTGCTGAGGCCCAGTACTTC. It encodes CSAEAQYF.

The chain carries TRBV7-2 and TRBJ2-1; 9 bases are a match to TRBD2. The CDR3 has 15 amino acids. In germline, CDR1 is SGHTA, CDR2 FQGNSA. Losses at the gene ends were 1 base for V and 8 bases for J; bases not matched to a gene: 6. For the CDR3, the DNA is TGTGCCAGCAGCTTAGGTAGCGGGGGATTCTATGAGCAGTTCTTC. Translated: CASSLGSGGFYEQFF.

The chain has TRBV7-2 and TRBJ2-7, with 7 bases fitting TRBD2. The J segment lost 2 bases and the V segment lost 1 base, leaving 2 bases of the junction unmatched. Looked up from germline, CDR1 is SGHTA and CDR2 is FQGNSA. The CDR3 is made up of 14 amino acids. In nucleotides, the CDR3 is TGTGCCAGCAGCTTAGGGGAGGGCGCCTACGAGCAGTACTTC. Translating gives CASSLGEGAYEQYF.

The chain joins TRBV2 to TRBJ1-2, with 9 bases aligning to TRBD1. Germline loops: CDR1 SNHLY, CDR2 FYNNEI. The CDR3 is 14 amino acids. V gave up 7 bases and J gave up 1 base; unmatched junction bases: 4. The CDR3 protein is CASTRDRDNYGYTF. The DNA for the CDR3 is TGTGCCAGCACCAGGGACAGGGATAACTATGGCTACACCTTC.

The J gene is TRBJ2-3, the V gene TRBV21-1; the table's D call TRBD1 went unverified against the DNA. TRBV21-1 has pseudogene status. The CDR3 is 15 residues long. The CDR3 DNA sequence: TGTGCCAGCAGCAAAGCTTTCAGGGGCGGAGATACGCAGTATTTT. This sequence encodes CASSKAFRGGDTQYF.

V usage is TRBV27 and J usage is TRBJ2-1, with D maybe TRBD2 (7 bases). Trimming pared 3 bases from V and 6 bases from J, leaving 12 bases between. CDR1 is MNHEY and CDR2 is SMNVEV in the germline V gene (reference sequence). This CDR3 is built from 14 residues. The CDR3 loop reads CASSLGGPPNEQFF. The CDR3 nucleotides read TGTGCCAGCAGTTTGGGGGGGCCCCCCAATGAGCAGTTCTTC.

This clone was found once. The rearrangement uses TRBV6-5 and TRBJ2-5, with D maybe TRBD2 (7 bases). CDR1 is MNHEY and CDR2 is SVGAGI in the germline V gene. The CDR3 is 14 residues long. Between the trimmed V and J ends, which lost 6 bases and 5 bases, there was a span of 16 bases. CDR3 loop: CASRGEGGVETQYF. Here the CDR3 DNA reads TGTGCCAGCAGGGGGGAGGGGGGCGTGGAGACCCAGTACTTC.

The table lists this clone with a count of one. The rearrangement uses TRBV6-2 or TRBV6-3 and TRBJ1-1; TRBD1 aligns across 10 bases. The junction had 7 bases not matched to a gene; V was cut back by 1 base and J by 5 bases. The CDR3 is 16 residues long. Germline CDR1 and CDR2: MNHEY and SVGEGT. The CDR3 is CASSYLYRDRGTEAFF. The CDR3 DNA reads as TGTGCCAGCAGTTACTTATACCGGGACAGGGGAACTGAAGCTTTCTTT.

The chain is built from TRBV4-1 and TRBJ2-7; D is possibly TRBD1 (5 bases). Germline CDR1 MGHRA, CDR2 YSYEKL. Between the trimmed V and J ends, which lost 4 bases and 1 base, there was a span of 8 bases. CDR3 length: 13 amino acids. Here the CDR3 reads CASSLQGSYEQYF. CDR3 nucleotide sequence: TGCGCCAGCAGCCTTCAGGGATCCTACGAGCAGTACTTC.

The chain carries TRBV7-8 and TRBJ1-5, with D tentatively TRBD1 (5 bases). In germline, CDR1 is SGHVS, CDR2 FQNEAQ. V lost 1 base and J lost 6, with 10 bases in between. This CDR3 spans 14 amino acids. The CDR3 DNA follows: TGTGCCAGCAGCTTAGAACGGGGGAGTCAGCCCCAGCATTTT. This translates into CASSLERGSQPQHF.

This clone was counted a few times. This chain connects TRBV18 to TRBJ2-2; no firm D call. The length of the CDR3 is 14 residues. Germline V lookup: CDR1 KGHSH, CDR2 LQKENI. With 5 bases removed from V and 3 bases from J, the gap between germline ends came to 10 bases. The CDR3: CASSEMSDTGELFF. As DNA, the CDR3 is TGTGCCAGCTCAGAGATGTCGGACACCGGGGAGCTGTTTTTT.

The sample holds a few counts of this clone. This chain links TRBV30 with TRBJ1-1; D gene ambiguous. Trimming removed 0 bases from V and 11 bases from J, with 13 bases in between. This CDR3 region has 12 residues. CDR1 and CDR2 (germline): GTSNPN, SVGIG (reference sequence). CDR3 DNA: TGTGCCTGGAGTGTGAGTGGGCCGTCGGCTTTCTTT. This gives the protein CAWSVSGPSAFF.

This rearrangement joins TRBV6-4 to TRBJ1-6; the D is unclear. Trimming took 2 bases from V and 5 from J, leaving 4 bases between them. CDR3 length equals 13 residues. CDR1 is MRHNA and CDR2 is SNTAGT in the germline V gene. The CDR3 spells CASSDTNNSPLHF. CDR3 DNA: TGTGCCAGCAGTGACACAAATAATTCACCCCTCCACTTT.

The chain links TRBV6-2 or TRBV6-3 to TRBJ1-1; 8 bases align to TRBD1. In germline, CDR1 is MNHEY, CDR2 SVGEGT. V gave up 5 bases and J gave up 7 bases; unmatched junction bases: 3. The CDR3 totals 12 residues. CDR3 coding DNA: TGTGCCAGCAGTCGACAGGGGATTGAAGCTTTCTTT. Its translation: CASSRQGIEAFF.

The CDR3 DNA follows: TGTGCCAGCAGCGTAGCTCCAGCGGGGGGATCTAACACCGGGGAGCTGTTTTTT. Its translation: CASSVAPAGGSNTGELFF. The V and J genes are TRBV9 and TRBJ2-2; 9 nucleotides agree with TRBD2. This CDR3 contains 18 residues. Germline CDR1 reads SGDLS; CDR2 reads YYNGEE. The trim removed 0 bases at V and 2 bases at J, leaving 8 bases unmatched.